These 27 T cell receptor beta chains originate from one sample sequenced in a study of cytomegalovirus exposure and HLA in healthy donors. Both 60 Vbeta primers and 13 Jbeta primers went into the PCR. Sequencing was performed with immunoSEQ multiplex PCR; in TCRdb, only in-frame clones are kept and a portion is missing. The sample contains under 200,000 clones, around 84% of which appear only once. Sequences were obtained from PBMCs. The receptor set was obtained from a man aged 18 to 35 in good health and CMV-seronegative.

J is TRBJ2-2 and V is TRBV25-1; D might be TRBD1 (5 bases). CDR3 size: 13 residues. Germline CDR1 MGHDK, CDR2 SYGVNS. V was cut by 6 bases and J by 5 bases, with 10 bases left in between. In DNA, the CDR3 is TGTGCCAGCAGGCAGGGTGGGACCGGGGAGCTGTTTTTT. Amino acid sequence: CASRQGGTGELFF.

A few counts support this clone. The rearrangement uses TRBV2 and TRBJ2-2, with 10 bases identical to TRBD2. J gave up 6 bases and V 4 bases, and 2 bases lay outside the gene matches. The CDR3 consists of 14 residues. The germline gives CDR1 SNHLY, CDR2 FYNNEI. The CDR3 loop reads CASSGLAGSGELFF. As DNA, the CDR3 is TGTGCCAGCAGTGGACTAGCGGGCTCCGGGGAGCTGTTTTTT.

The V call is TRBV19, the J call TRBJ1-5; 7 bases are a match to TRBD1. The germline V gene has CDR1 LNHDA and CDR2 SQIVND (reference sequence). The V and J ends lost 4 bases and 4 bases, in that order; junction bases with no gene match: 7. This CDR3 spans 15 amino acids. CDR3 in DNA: TGTGCCAGTAGTACCTCGTACAGGGGAAATCAGCCCCAGCATTTT. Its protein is CASSTSYRGNQPQHF.

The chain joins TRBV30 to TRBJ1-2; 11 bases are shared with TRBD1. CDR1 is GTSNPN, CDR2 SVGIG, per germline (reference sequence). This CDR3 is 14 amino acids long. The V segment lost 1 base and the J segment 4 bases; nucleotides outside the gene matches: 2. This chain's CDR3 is CAWSGTGGIYGYTF. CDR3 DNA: TGTGCCTGGAGTGGGACAGGGGGCATCTATGGCTACACCTTC.

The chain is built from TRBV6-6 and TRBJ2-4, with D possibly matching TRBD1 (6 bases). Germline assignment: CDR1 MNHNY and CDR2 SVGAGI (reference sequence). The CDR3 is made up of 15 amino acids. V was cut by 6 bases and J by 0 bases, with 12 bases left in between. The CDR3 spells CASSQGYIAKNIQYF. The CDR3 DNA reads TGTGCCAGCAGCCAGGGGTACATAGCCAAAAACATTCAGTACTTC.

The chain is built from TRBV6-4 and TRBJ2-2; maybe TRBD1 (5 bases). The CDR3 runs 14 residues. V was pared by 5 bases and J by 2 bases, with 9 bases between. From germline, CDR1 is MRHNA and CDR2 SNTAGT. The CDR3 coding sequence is TGTGCCAGCAGTAGACAGCTAAACACCGGGGAGCTGTTTTTT. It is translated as CASSRQLNTGELFF.

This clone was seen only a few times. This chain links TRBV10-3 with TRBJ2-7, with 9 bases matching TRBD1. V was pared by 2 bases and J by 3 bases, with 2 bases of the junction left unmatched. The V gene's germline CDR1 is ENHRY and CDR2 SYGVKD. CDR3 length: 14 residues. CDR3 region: CAISEPGQGYEQYF. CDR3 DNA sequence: TGTGCCATCAGTGAGCCGGGACAGGGCTACGAGCAGTACTTC.

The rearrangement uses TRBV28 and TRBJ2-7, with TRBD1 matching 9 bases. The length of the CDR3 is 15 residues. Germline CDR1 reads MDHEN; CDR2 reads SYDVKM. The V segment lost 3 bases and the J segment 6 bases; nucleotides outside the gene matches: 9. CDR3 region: CASSFSGQGSIEQYF. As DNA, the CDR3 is TGTGCCAGCAGTTTTTCGGGACAGGGCTCCATCGAGCAGTACTTC.

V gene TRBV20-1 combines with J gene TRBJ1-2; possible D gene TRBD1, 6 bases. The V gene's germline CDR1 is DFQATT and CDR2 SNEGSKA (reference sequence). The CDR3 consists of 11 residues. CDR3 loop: CSVGGARGYTF. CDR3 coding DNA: TGCAGCGTGGGGGGGGCCCGAGGCTACACCTTC.

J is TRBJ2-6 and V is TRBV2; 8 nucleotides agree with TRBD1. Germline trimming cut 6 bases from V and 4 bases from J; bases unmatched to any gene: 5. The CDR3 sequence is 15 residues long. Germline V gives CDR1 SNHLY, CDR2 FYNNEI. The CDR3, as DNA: TGTGCCAGCAGCCAGGGGGCGGGAGGGGCCAACGTCCTGACTTTC. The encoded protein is CASSQGAGGANVLTF.

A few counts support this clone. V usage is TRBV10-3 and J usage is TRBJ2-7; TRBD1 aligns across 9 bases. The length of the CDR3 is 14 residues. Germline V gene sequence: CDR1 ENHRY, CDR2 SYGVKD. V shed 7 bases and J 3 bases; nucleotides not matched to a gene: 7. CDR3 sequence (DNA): TGTGCCATCAAGGAGGGGACAGGGTTCTACGAGCAGTACTTC. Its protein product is CAIKEGTGFYEQYF.

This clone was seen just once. The CDR3 coding sequence is TGTGCCAGCAGCCCCGCCGGGGGGGGGCTGGATGAGCAGTTCTTC. Amino acids: CASSPAGGGLDEQFF. The rearrangement links TRBV7-2 to TRBJ2-1, with 8 bases that match TRBD2. V gave up 5 bases and J gave up 8 bases; unmatched junction bases: 11. Germline assignment: CDR1 SGHTA and CDR2 FQGNSA. The CDR3 extends over 15 amino acids.

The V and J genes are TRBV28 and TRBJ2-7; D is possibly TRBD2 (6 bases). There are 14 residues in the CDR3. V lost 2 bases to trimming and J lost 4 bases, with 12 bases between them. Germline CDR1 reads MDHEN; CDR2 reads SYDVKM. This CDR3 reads CASSLVGGAYEQYF. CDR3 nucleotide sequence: TGTGCCAGCAGTTTAGTCGGGGGTGCTTACGAGCAGTACTTC.

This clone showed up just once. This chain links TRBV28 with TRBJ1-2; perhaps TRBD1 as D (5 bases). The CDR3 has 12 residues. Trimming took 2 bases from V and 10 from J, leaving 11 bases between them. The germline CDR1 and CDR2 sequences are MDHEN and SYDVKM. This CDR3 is CASSLRGGVYTF. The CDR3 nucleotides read TGTGCCAGCAGTTTAAGGGGTGGTGTCTACACCTTC.

The CDR3, as DNA: TGTGCCAGCAGTGAATCCGGGGGAGTGGGCACAGATACGCAGTATTTT. Residues: CASSESGGVGTDTQYF. This chain connects TRBV25-1 to TRBJ2-3, with a weak D call TRBD2 (6 bases). The CDR3 has 16 residues. Germline lookup yields CDR1 MGHDK and CDR2 SYGVNS. V was cut by 1 base and J by 1 base, with 12 bases left in between.

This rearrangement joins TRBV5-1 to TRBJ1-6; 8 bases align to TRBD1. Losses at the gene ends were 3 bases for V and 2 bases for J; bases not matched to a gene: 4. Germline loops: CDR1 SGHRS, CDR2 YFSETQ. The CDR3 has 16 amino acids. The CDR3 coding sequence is TGCGCCAGCAGCTCCGGACAGGGTACCTATAATTCACCCCTCCACTTT. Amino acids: CASSSGQGTYNSPLHF.

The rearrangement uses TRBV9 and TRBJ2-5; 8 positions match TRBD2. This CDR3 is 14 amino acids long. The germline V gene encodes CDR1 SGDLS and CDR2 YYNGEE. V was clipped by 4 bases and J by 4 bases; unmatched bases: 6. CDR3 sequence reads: CASSPGGGPETQYF. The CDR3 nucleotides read TGTGCCAGCAGCCCGGGGGGGGGCCCAGAGACCCAGTACTTC.

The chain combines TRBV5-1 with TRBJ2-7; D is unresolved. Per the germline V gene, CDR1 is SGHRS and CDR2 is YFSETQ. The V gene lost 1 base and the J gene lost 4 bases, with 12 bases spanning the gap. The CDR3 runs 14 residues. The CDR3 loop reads CASSLSEPEYEQYF. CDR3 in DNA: TGCGCCAGCAGCTTGTCTGAGCCGGAGTACGAGCAGTACTTC.

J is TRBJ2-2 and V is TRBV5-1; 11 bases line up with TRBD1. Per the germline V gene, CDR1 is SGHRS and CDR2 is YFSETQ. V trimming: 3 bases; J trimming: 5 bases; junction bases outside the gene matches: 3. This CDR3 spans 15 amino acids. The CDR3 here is CASSSGQGVTGELFF. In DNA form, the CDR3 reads TGCGCCAGCAGCTCGGGACAGGGGGTGACCGGGGAGCTGTTTTTT.

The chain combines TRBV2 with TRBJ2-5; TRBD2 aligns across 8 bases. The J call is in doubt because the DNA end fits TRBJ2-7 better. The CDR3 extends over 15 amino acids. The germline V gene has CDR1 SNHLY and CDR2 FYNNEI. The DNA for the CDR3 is TGTGCCAGCAAGAATTTGGGACTAGATCTGGGCGAGCAGTACTTC. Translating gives CASKNLGLDLGEQYF.

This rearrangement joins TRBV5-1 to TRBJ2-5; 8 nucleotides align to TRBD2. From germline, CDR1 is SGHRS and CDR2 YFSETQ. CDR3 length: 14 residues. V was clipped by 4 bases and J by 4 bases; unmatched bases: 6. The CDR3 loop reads CASSGSAGAETQYF. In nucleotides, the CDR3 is TGCGCCAGCAGCGGCTCAGCGGGGGCAGAGACCCAGTACTTC.

CDR3 amino acids: CASQLSTGFTGELFF. The CDR3 DNA sequence: TGTGCCTCCCAACTGTCGACAGGGTTCACCGGGGAGCTGTTTTTT. The chain combines TRBV6-5 with TRBJ2-2; TRBD1 agrees at 7 bases. CDR1 is MNHEY and CDR2 is SVGAGI in the germline V gene. V trimming: 11 bases; J trimming: 4 bases; junction bases outside the gene matches: 13. The CDR3 is 15 residues long.

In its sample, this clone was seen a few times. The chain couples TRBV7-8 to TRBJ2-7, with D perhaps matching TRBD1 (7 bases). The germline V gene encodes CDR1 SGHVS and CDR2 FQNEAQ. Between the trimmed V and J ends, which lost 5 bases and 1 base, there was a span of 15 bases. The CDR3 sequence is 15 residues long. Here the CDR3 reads CASSPRRDRSYEQYF. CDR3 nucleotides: TGTGCCAGCAGCCCGCGGCGGGACAGATCCTACGAGCAGTACTTC.

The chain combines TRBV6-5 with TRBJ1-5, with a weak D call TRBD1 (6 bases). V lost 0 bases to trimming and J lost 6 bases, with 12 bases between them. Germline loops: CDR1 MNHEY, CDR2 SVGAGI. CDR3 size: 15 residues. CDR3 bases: TGTGCCAGCAGTTACTCCGGGGGGCGAGGTCAGCCCCAGCATTTT. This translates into CASSYSGGRGQPQHF.

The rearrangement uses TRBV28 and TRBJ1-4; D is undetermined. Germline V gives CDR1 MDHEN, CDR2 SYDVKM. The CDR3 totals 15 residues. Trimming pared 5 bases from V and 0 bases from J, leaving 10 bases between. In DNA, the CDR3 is TGTGCCAGCAGTCCCCTCGACTCAACTAATGAAAAACTGTTTTTT. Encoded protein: CASSPLDSTNEKLFF.

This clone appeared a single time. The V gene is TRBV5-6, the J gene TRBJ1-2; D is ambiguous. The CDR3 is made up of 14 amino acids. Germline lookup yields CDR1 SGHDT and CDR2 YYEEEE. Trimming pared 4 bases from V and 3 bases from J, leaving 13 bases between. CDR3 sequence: CASSRSGSYYGYTF. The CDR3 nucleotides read TGTGCCAGCAGCCGCTCGGGAAGCTACTATGGCTACACCTTC.

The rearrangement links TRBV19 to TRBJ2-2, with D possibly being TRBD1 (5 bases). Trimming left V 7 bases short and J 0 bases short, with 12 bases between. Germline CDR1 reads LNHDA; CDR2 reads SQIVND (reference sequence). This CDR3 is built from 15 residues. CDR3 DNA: TGTGCCAGTATGGGGCTTCGCGCGAACACCGGGGAGCTGTTTTTT. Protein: CASMGLRANTGELFF. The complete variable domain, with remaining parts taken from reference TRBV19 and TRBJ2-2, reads DGGITQSPKYLFRKEGQNVTLSCEQNLNHDAMYWYRQDPGQGLRLIYYSQIVNDFQKGDIAEGYSVSREKKESFPLTVTSAQKNPTAFYLCASMGLRANTGELFFGEGSRLTVL.